The rows below give T cell receptor beta chains drawn from one sample of a study of radiotherapy plus CTLA-4 blockade in lung cancer. Method: immunoSEQ multiplex PCR; TCRdb's copy keeps in-frame clones and lacks some. This sample has about 97,000 clones, with 65% to 85% found just once. The sample here was peripheral blood, taken from a patient treated with radiotherapy plus ipilimumab. The receptors were sampled from a human donor with non-small cell lung cancer who had a partial response to radiotherapy plus ipilimumab. Some clones in this sample may be carry-over from other donors' samples. CDR3s include the opening cysteine and the closing phenylalanine or tryptophan. D genes are given only for firm matches. Expanded clones are given a class, and other clones once, few, many or no size at all.

clone size	V gene	D gene	J gene	CDR3 protein	CDR3 DNA
NA	TRBV10-3	NA	TRBJ2-2	CAISEPLQGGGELFF	TGTGCCATCAGTGAGCCACTACAGGGTGGCGGGGAGCTGTTTTTT
NA	TRBV7-8	NA	TRBJ1-3	CASSFQGRVSGNTIYF	TGTGCCAGCAGCTTCCAGGGAAGAGTCTCTGGAAACACCATATATTTT
NA	TRBV5-6	NA	TRBJ1-5	CASSLGRVNQPQHF	TGTGCCAGCAGCTTGGGGAGGGTGAATCAGCCCCAGCATTTT
NA	TRBV19	NA	TRBJ1-6	CASAEPSSPLHF	TGTGCCAGCGCCGAGCCGAGTTCACCCCTCCACTTT
NA	TRBV9	NA	TRBJ2-3	CASSVTTFNGGTQYF	TGTGCCAGCAGCGTGACTACGTTCAACGGCGGTACGCAGTATTTT
NA	TRBV9	TRBD1	TRBJ1-1	CASSVEGTGSTEAFF	TGTGCCAGCAGCGTAGAGGGGACAGGGTCCACTGAAGCTTTCTTT
NA	TRBV19	TRBD1	TRBJ1-5	CASSGPPGQYVGSNQPQHF	TGTGCCAGTAGCGGACCACCGGGACAGTACGTAGGGAGCAATCAGCCCCAGCATTTT
NA	TRBV7-9	TRBD1	TRBJ1-6	CASSSRNRGESPLHF	TGTGCCAGCAGCTCCCGAAACAGGGGTGAATCACCCCTCCACTTT
NA	TRBV7-8	TRBD1	TRBJ1-5	CASSLTGVQPQHF	TGTGCCAGCAGCTTAACAGGGGTTCAGCCCCAGCATTTT
NA	TRBV11-2	NA	TRBJ1-3	CASSRYTGFSGNTIYF	TGTGCCAGCAGCCGATACACAGGGTTCTCTGGAAACACCATATATTTT
NA	TRBV28	TRBD1	TRBJ1-5	CASSPRTGQGMTGFNQPQHF	TGTGCCAGCAGTCCTCGAACTGGACAGGGGATGACCGGGTTCAATCAGCCCCAGCATTTT
NA	TRBV2	TRBD1	TRBJ2-7	CASTSTRTGDEQYF	TGTGCCAGCACGTCCACCCGGACAGGGGACGAGCAGTACTTC
NA	TRBV18	TRBD2	TRBJ2-2	CASSPAGGTGELFF	TGTGCCAGCTCACCAGCGGGGGGGACCGGGGAGCTGTTTTTT
once	TRBV9	NA	TRBJ1-1	CASSVGRHETEAFF	TGTGCCAGCAGCGTAGGGCGACATGAGACTGAAGCTTTCTTT
NA	TRBV6-5	TRBD1	TRBJ1-6	CASSDRASNSPLHF	TGTGCCAGCAGTGACAGGGCGAGTAATTCACCCCTCCACTTT
NA	TRBV19	TRBD1	TRBJ1-5	CASSGQGRGNQPQHF	TGTGCCAGTAGCGGACAGGGCCGGGGCAATCAGCCCCAGCATTTT
few	TRBV30	NA	TRBJ2-2	CALRARTTGELFF	TGTGCCTTGCGGGCCCGAACAACCGGGGAGCTGTTTTTT
NA	TRBV5-1	TRBD1	TRBJ2-5	CASSLGGTGGVETQYF	TGCGCCAGCAGCTTGGGCGGGACAGGGGGCGTGGAGACCCAGTACTTC
NA	TRBV7-3	NA	TRBJ2-2	CASSLTLRGSLFF	TGTGCCAGCAGCTTAACTTTGAGAGGAAGCCTGTTTTTT
NA	TRBV7-3	NA	TRBJ2-3	CASSPQGGYSDTQYF	TGTGCCAGCAGCCCTCAGGGGGGCTACTCAGATACGCAGTATTTT
NA	TRBV2	NA	TRBJ1-5	CASSEDLGPQHF	TGTGCCAGCAGTGAAGATCTGGGCCCCCAGCATTTT
NA	TRBV28	NA	TRBJ1-4	CASGAGTNEKLFF	TGTGCCAGCGGAGCAGGGACTAATGAAAAACTGTTTTTT
NA	TRBV6-6	TRBD1	TRBJ1-5	CAGGQVLNQPQHF	TGTGCCGGGGGACAGGTACTAAATCAGCCCCAGCATTTT
NA	TRBV29-1	NA	TRBJ1-3	CSVPGTGNTIYF	TGCAGCGTCCCCGGGACTGGAAACACCATATATTTT
few	TRBV7-8	NA	TRBJ2-7	CASSVGSTYEQYF	TGTGCCAGCAGCGTCGGGTCAACCTACGAGCAGTACTTC
NA	TRBV7-9	TRBD1	TRBJ1-2	CASRPSGTGRIYTF	TGTGCCAGCAGACCCTCCGGGACAGGGCGGATCTACACCTTC
few	TRBV4-3	NA	TRBJ2-7	CASNPAGAAQGEQYF	TGCGCCAGCAACCCTGCGGGGGCAGCGCAAGGCGAGCAGTACTTC
NA	TRBV28	TRBD2	TRBJ2-1	CASSPRLAGFYNEQFF	TGTGCCAGCAGTCCCCGACTAGCGGGATTTTACAATGAGCAGTTCTTC
NA	TRBV7-2	NA	TRBJ1-5	CASSLGRGGNQPQHF	TGTGCCAGCAGCTTAGGTCGGGGTGGCAATCAGCCCCAGCATTTT
NA	TRBV6-6	NA	TRBJ2-2	CASSYRGGDTGELFF	TGTGCCAGCAGTTACAGGGGGGGAGATACCGGGGAGCTGTTTTTT
many	TRBV7-9	TRBD1	TRBJ1-6	CASSLGQGFYNSPLHF	TGTGCCAGCAGCTTAGGACAGGGCTTTTATAATTCACCCCTCCACTTT
few	TRBV5-8	TRBD1	TRBJ1-2	CASSRWTGRDYGYTF	TGTGCCAGCAGCCGATGGACAGGGAGAGACTATGGCTACACCTTC
NA	TRBV7-9	NA	TRBJ2-4	CASSFPQGAKNIQYF	TGTGCCAGCAGCTTCCCTCAGGGGGCCAAAAACATTCAGTACTTC
NA	TRBV5-4	NA	TRBJ2-1	CASSLQNNNEQFF	TGTGCCAGCAGTTTACAGAATAACAATGAGCAGTTCTTC
NA	TRBV27	TRBD2	TRBJ2-2	CASTGTTNTGELFF	TGTGCCAGCACCGGGACTACGAACACCGGGGAGCTGTTTTTT
NA	TRBV10-1	NA	TRBJ2-6	CASSEGGAGANVLTF	TGCGCCAGCAGTGAAGGGGGGGCTGGGGCCAACGTCCTGACTTTC